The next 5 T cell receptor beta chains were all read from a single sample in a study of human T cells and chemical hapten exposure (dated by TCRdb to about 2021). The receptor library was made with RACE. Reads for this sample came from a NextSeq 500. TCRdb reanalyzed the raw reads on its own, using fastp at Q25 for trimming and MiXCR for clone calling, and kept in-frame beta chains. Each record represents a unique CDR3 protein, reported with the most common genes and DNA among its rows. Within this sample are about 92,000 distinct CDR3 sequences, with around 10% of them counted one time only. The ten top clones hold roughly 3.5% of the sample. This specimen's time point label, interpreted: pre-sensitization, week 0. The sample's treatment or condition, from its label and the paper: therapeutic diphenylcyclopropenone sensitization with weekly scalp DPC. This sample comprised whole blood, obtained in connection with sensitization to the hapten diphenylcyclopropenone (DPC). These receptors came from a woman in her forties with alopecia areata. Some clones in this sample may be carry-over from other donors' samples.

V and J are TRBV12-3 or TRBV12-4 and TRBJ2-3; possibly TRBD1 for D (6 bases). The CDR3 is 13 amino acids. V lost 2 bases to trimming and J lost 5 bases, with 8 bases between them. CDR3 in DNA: TGTGCCAGCAGTTTACAGGGGAGAGATACGCAGTATTTT. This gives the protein CASSLQGRDTQYF.

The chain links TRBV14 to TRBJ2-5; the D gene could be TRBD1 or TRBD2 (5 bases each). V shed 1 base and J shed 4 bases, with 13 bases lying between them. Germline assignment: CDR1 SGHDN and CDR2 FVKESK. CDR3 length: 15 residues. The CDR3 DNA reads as TGTGCCAGCAGCCAAGGAGGGGCAGAGGCAGAGACCCAGTACTTC. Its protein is CASSQGGAEAETQYF.

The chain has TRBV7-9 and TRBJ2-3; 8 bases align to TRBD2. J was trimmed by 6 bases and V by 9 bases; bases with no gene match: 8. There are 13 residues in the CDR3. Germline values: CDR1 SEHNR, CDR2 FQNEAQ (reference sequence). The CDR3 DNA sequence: TGTGCCAGTCGGGGAGCGGGGGAGGATACGCAGTATTTT. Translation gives CASRGAGEDTQYF.

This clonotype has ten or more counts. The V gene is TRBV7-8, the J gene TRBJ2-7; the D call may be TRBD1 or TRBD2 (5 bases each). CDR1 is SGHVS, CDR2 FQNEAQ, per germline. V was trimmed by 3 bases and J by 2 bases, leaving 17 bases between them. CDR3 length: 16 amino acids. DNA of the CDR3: TGTGCCAGCAGCTTCGCCGGGACCCGGCCGACCTACGAGCAGTACTTC. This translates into CASSFAGTRPTYEQYF. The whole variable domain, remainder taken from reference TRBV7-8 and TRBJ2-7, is GAGVSQSPRYKVAKRGQDVALRCDPISGHVSLFWYQQALGQGPEFLTYFQNEAQLDKSGLPSDRFFAERPEGSVSTLKIQRTQQEDSAVYLCASSFAGTRPTYEQYFGPGTRLTVT.

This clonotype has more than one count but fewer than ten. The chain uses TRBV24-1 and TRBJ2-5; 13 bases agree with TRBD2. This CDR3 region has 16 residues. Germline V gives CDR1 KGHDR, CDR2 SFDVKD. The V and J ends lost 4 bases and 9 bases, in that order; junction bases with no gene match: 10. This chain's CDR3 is CATSDPGTSGVGAQYF. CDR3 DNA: TGTGCCACCAGTGACCCGGGGACTAGCGGGGTCGGGGCCCAGTACTTC.